The following is a T cell receptor beta chain sequence with its context. Its antigen is unidentified. This specimen belongs to a study of vaccination and CD4 T cells after COVID-19. Study-wide background: Post-COVID draws came a median roughly 97 days after diagnosis (range 35 to 161).

The study's findings and limits: Analysis covered relatively few convalescent patients and lacked any early post-infection timepoints.

The germline CDR1 and CDR2 sequences are MNHNS and SASEGT. CDR3 length: 12 amino acids. The ends were cut back, 10 bases at V and 4 bases at J, with 11 bases in the middle. Treatment reported: approximately nine-day PBMC culture with coronavirus spike peptide pools or control peptides (ViraFEST assay). Patients returned positive PCR results between March and December 2020, earlier than US Alpha, Beta and Delta variants. CD4+ T cells were isolated by negative selection after less than eleven days of culture. Sequenced with the Oncomine TCR Beta short-read assay was DNA taken from cultured CD4+ T cells. Each CDR3 protein is one row after TCRdb ran MiXCR on the PCR reads. Of approximately 12,000 distinct CDR3 sequences listed, 53% are singletons.

Material: CD4+ T cells from blood, cultured in vitro. The chain carries TRBV6-1 and TRBJ1-5; perhaps TRBD1 as D (5 bases). The TCR sequence derives from a human donor who had recovered from COVID-19. The CDR3 is CAIRDRNQPQHF. For the CDR3, the DNA is TGTGCCATCAGGGATAGGAATCAGCCCCAGCATTTT.